This passage covers 3 T cell receptor beta chains from one sample sequenced in a study of spatial heterogeneity in lung cancer. TCRdb recomputed calls from the 5' RACE reads with MiXCR, one row per CDR3 protein. This sample has about 39,000 distinct CDR3 sequences; just over 3% occur once, and the top ten carry roughly 35%. Time point given: sample taken at primary tumor resection. The sequences come from normal lung tissue next to the tumor, collected at surgery. These receptors were obtained from a male donor with early-stage non-small cell lung cancer.

This clonotype was picked up many times. CDR3 coding DNA: TGCAGTGCACGGCCGACTAGCGGCACCGGAGAGTACTTC. Translation gives CSARPTSGTGEYF. The chain combines TRBV20-1 with TRBJ2-4, with 9 bases matching TRBD2. The CDR3 has 13 residues. Looked up from germline, CDR1 is DFQATT and CDR2 is SNEGSKA (reference sequence). The V segment lost 6 bases and the J segment 14 bases; nucleotides outside the gene matches: 14.

This clonotype was seen repeatedly, ten times or more. The rearrangement links TRBV28 to TRBJ2-3; 7 bases are a match to TRBD1. Per germline, CDR1 MDHEN and CDR2 SYDVKM. The CDR3 spans 13 residues. V was clipped by 10 bases and J by 1 base; unmatched bases: 5. The CDR3 region has the DNA TGTGCCACCATAGGACAGGGCACAGATACGCAGTATTTT. Encoded protein: CATIGQGTDTQYF.

This clonotype was detected many times. CDR3: CASSEQVTGELFF. The DNA for the CDR3 is TGTGCCAGCAGTGAACAAGTAACCGGGGAGCTGTTTTTT. This rearrangement joins TRBV2 to TRBJ2-2; D call uncertain. With 2 bases removed from V and 5 bases from J, the gap between germline ends came to 6 bases. Germline V gives CDR1 SNHLY, CDR2 FYNNEI. The CDR3 consists of 13 residues.